This T cell receptor (beta chain) was obtained from a study of blood T cells in healthy people across ages. A word on this clonotype: Its specificity is not known.

A sample-barcoded 5' primer and a J-beta primer mix were used in a second PCR of roughly 6 to 11 cycles. A tag from a template-switch adaptor with 12 random nucleotides marked each cDNA molecule. TCRdb passed the 5' RACE reads through MiXCR, listing each CDR3 protein once. The data hold 1.5 million or so distinct CDR3 sequences, with 40% to 50% observed a single time. Total RNA extraction produced at least 6 micrograms (per sample) for the study. The V and J ends lost 6 bases and 7 bases, in that order; junction bases with no gene match: 15. The CDR3 has 16 residues. Overall study findings and caveats: PBMCs that were unsorted prevented a conclusive naive versus antigen-experienced comparison. Estimated diversity, derived from one million T cells, was regarded as an underestimate.

The chain employs TRBV12-3 or TRBV12-4 and TRBJ2-1; 7 nucleotides line up with TRBD2. Sequencing input: blood. The receptor's source is a woman aged 18-35 years in good health. CDR3 bases: TGTGCCAGCAGACCCACCGGGACTATCGAATCGAATGAGCAGTTCTTC. Its translation: CASRPTGTIESNEQFF.